This T cell receptor (beta chain) was recovered during a study of cytomegalovirus exposure and HLA in healthy donors. Study summary: Inside one of the first data releases sat some 93 million unique TCRs taken from HLA-typed donors.

Germline lookup yields CDR1 MNHEY and CDR2 SVGAGI. The CDR3 has 14 amino acids. J gave up 4 bases and V 0 bases, and 1 base lay outside the gene matches. To note about this clone: What it recognizes is unknown.

Points from the study as a whole: A missense DCLRE1C variant was associated with V- and J-gene trimming of TCR beta chains in a later analysis, and an independent cohort replicated the association. A reported reduction in N-insertions relative to the roughly 640-donor mean was seen in an Asian-associated ancestry cluster in a later analysis.

PCR involved 60 Vbeta and 13 Jbeta primers. Per the authors' pipeline: There were about 80 million unique TCR beta chains by a later count, and some 12 million of them were shared. The table came from immunoSEQ multiplex PCR; TCRdb's copy has only in-frame clones and leaves some out. That table gives V, J and clone size, and the DNA gave D and trimming. This sample carries some 95,000 clones, over 55% of them seen once, and the ten largest clones take approximately 15%. Material: PBMCs. This TCR was sampled from a woman younger than 35 in good health and CMV-seropositive. V and J are TRBV6-5 and TRBJ1-1; 8 bases agree with TRBD1. The CDR3 here is CASSYSDRATEAFF. DNA for the CDR3: TGTGCCAGCAGTTACTCGGACAGGGCCACTGAAGCTTTCTTT.